This passage covers 12 T cell receptor beta chains from one sample sequenced in a study of CD8 T cells in ankylosing spondylitis. TCRdb fed the 5' RACE reads into MiXCR, producing one record per CDR3 protein. This table holds under 150,000 distinct CDR3 sequences, approximately 10% found once. The sequenced sample consisted of blood, either unsorted or a sorted T cell fraction (not recorded which). The receptors were gathered from a male donor with ankylosing spondylitis or in good health (not recorded which).

This clonotype was recorded at least ten times. The chain uses TRBV7-3 and TRBJ2-1, with 10 bases that match TRBD2. The junction had 2 bases not matched to a gene; V was cut back by 5 bases and J by 1 base. This CDR3 is 15 amino acids long. Germline CDR1 SGHTA, CDR2 FQGTGA. CDR3 protein: CASSASGSSYNEQFF. The CDR3 DNA reads TGTGCCAGCAGCGCTAGCGGGAGTTCCTACAATGAGCAGTTCTTC.

The table lists this clonotype with a few counts. V and J are TRBV7-2 and TRBJ2-5; 10 bases agree with TRBD2. The CDR3 extends over 16 amino acids. CDR1 and CDR2 (germline): SGHTA, FQGNSA. V lost 0 bases and J lost 5; bases outside the gene matches: 6. CDR3 DNA sequence: TGTGCCAGCAGCTTAGCGTCAGCGGGAGGGCGTGAGACCCAGTACTTC. Translation: CASSLASAGGRETQYF.

This clonotype showed up many times. The gene calls are TRBV18 and TRBJ2-6; D unclear. The V end lost 6 bases, the J end lost 1 base, and 7 bases lay between the germline ends. The CDR3 has 14 residues. Germline assignment: CDR1 KGHSH and CDR2 LQKENI. CDR3 coding DNA: TGTGCCAGCTCTTCCGTTTCTGGGGCCAACGTCCTGACTTTC. Translating it yields CASSSVSGANVLTF.

The V call is TRBV15, the J call TRBJ2-3; 8 nucleotides agree with TRBD1. Germline values: CDR1 LNHNV, CDR2 YYDKDF (reference sequence). J lost 8 bases, V lost 3 bases, and 4 bases had no gene match. There are 13 residues in the CDR3. DNA for the CDR3: TGTGCCACCAGCAGTGCCGACAGGGGTACGCAGTATTTT. Its protein is CATSSADRGTQYF.

There are many counts of this clonotype. The gene calls are TRBV29-1 and TRBJ2-7; D is ambiguous. This CDR3 comprises 11 residues. V was cut by 2 bases and J by 3 bases, with 5 bases left in between. Germline V lookup: CDR1 SQVTM, CDR2 ANQGSEA. CDR3 bases: TGCAGCGTTGAAAGGGACTACGAGCAGTACTTC. Residues: CSVERDYEQYF.

This clonotype was counted ten times or more. The genes are TRBV4-1 and TRBJ2-3; no reliable D call. V gave up 4 bases and J gave up 2 bases, with 13 bases separating them. The CDR3 is 15 residues long. CDR1 is MGHRA, CDR2 YSYEKL, per germline. In nucleotides, the CDR3 is TGCGCCAGCAGCCTCGACTTTAGTTTCACAGATACGCAGTATTTT. Translation: CASSLDFSFTDTQYF.

On this clonotype itself: This may arise from a read error, as a much more abundant clone is one base away. The chain combines TRBV24-1 with TRBJ2-3; D unclear. The CDR3 length is 13 residues. Germline lookup yields CDR1 KGHDR and CDR2 SFDVKD. CDR3 sequence reads: CATSDNPADTEYF. The CDR3 coding sequence is TGTGCCACCAGTGATAACCCCGCAGATACGGAGTATTTT.

This clonotype has ten or more counts. V is TRBV7-3 and J is TRBJ2-1; D unclear. This CDR3 is 15 amino acids long. V lost 2 bases and J lost 2, with 10 bases in between. Germline V lookup: CDR1 SGHTA, CDR2 FQGTGA. The CDR3 DNA follows: TGTGCCAGCAGCTTAGAGCGAGCTACCTACAATGAGCAGTTCTTC. As protein: CASSLERATYNEQFF. Looking up the rest from reference TRBV7-3 and TRBJ2-1 gives the full variable domain: GAGVSQTPSNKVTEKGKYVELRCDPISGHTALYWYRQSLGQGPEFLIYFQGTGAADDSGLPNDRFFAVRPEGSVSTLKIQRTERGDSAVYLCASSLERATYNEQFFGPGTRLTVL.

This clonotype was counted at least ten times. This chain joins TRBV20-1 and TRBJ2-5, with 8 bases identical to TRBD2. V trimming: 0 bases; J trimming: 3 bases; junction bases outside the gene matches: 3. The V gene's germline CDR1 is DFQATT and CDR2 SNEGSKA (reference sequence). The CDR3 totals 14 residues. The DNA of the CDR3 is TGCAGTGCTAGAGATAGTAGCGGGAAAGAGACCCAGTACTTC. It is translated as CSARDSSGKETQYF.

Points on this clonotype: This clone may be a read error of a much larger clone one base away. The V gene is TRBV12-3 or TRBV12-4, the J gene TRBJ2-7, with D perhaps being TRBD1 or TRBD2 (5 bases each). Trimming left V 5 bases short and J 7 bases short, with 18 bases between. The CDR3 spans 14 residues. The DNA of the CDR3 is TGTGCCAGCAGTCCACCACTGGGACCTGCGGAGCAGTACTTC. This translates into CASSPPLGPAEQYF.

The J gene is TRBJ2-1, the V gene TRBV7-2; D unresolved. Germline V gene sequence: CDR1 SGHTA, CDR2 FQGNSA. V gave up 5 bases and J gave up 0 bases, with 11 bases separating them. CDR3 length equals 15 residues. This CDR3 reads CASSQSANSYNEQFF. The CDR3 DNA is TGTGCCAGCAGCCAAAGCGCAAACTCCTACAATGAGCAGTTCTTC.

This clonotype has ten or more counts. The chain uses TRBV29-1 and TRBJ2-5, with D possibly TRBD1 on 6 matching bases. V lost 4 bases and J 2 bases, leaving 14 bases between the germline ends. The CDR3 covers 14 residues. Germline-derived CDR1 and CDR2 are SQVTM and ANQGSEA. CDR3 DNA sequence: TGCAGCGTTGGACCCGGGACACCTCAAGAGACCCAGTACTTC. Residues: CSVGPGTPQETQYF.